This T cell receptor beta chain is drawn from a study of tumor and adjacent non-tumor tissue in lung cancer. As for the study in general: Each sample yielded 4 million to 4.5 million productive TCRbeta reads on average.

Study results and caveats: TCR diversity was significantly greater in tumor than normal lung tissue.

A word on this clonotype: Antigen: not known. It may be a read error: a sequence one base away is much more abundant.

Three rounds of nested PCR, following a modified ARM-PCR protocol, produced the TCRbeta library. TCRdb ran MiXCR on the multiplex PCR reads and lists one entry per CDR3 protein. The sample has around 76,000 distinct CDR3 sequences, 76% seen once. This sample's RNA came from whole unsorted tissue. More than 3 cm separated this lung sample from the edge of the tumor. CDR1 and CDR2 (germline): SGHVS, FQNEAQ. The CDR3 sequence is 14 residues long. The chain couples TRBV7-8 to TRBJ2-4; D might be TRBD2 (5 bases). The receptor was derived from a man between 65 and 85 years old with non-small cell lung cancer. The material sequenced was distant non-tumor lung tissue. The CDR3 region is CANSLAIAKNIQYF. As DNA, the CDR3 is TGTGCCAACAGCTTAGCGATAGCCAAAAACATTCAGTACTTC.